A selection of T cell receptor beta chains follows, all from one sample in a study of read filtering for tumor transcriptome and immune sequencing. TCRdb redid the calling of the reads with MiXCR, one entry per CDR3 protein. The sample lists 60,000 or so distinct CDR3 sequences; less than 20% were seen once. Sequencing used a population of CD138-negative cells sorted from bone marrow. The source of these receptors is a donor aged 40 or older with multiple myeloma. The CDR3 runs from the conserved cysteine through the conserved F or W. A D gene is named only where the DNA matches it firmly. Clone size appears in some rows only: once, few, many, or a class for an expanded clone.

CDR3aa	CDR3nt	v_gene	d_gene	j_gene	abundance
CASSLRRGESQYF	TGTGCCAGCAGTTTACGCAGGGGCGAGTCCCAGTACTTC	TRBV12-3/TRBV12-4	.	TRBJ2-5	.
CAAAIGGGTDTQYF	TGTGCCGCCGCGATCGGGGGCGGCACAGATACGCAGTATTTT	TRBV6-6	.	TRBJ2-3	many
CSAETSGSSYEQYF	TGCAGTGCTGAGACTAGCGGGAGCTCCTACGAGCAGTACTTC	TRBV20-1	TRBD2	TRBJ2-7	many
CASSPNILGERDEQFF	TGTGCCAGCTCACCGAATATCCTGGGGGAGCGGGATGAGCAGTTCTTC	TRBV18	.	TRBJ2-1	many
CAGSTRRQGGRGPLHF	TGTGCCGGCAGTACTCGTCGACAGGGTGGGAGGGGACCCCTCCACTTT	TRBV12-3/TRBV12-4	TRBD1	TRBJ1-6	few
CSVEGYRASTDTQYF	TGCAGCGTTGAAGGCTACAGAGCTAGCACAGATACGCAGTATTTT	TRBV29-1	.	TRBJ2-3	many
CAIKPTSGSQETQYF	TGTGCCATCAAACCGACTAGCGGGTCACAAGAGACCCAGTACTTC	TRBV10-3	TRBD2	TRBJ2-5	many
CSSSPTQTSGLYNEQSF	TGTTCCAGCAGCCCAACCCAGACTAGCGGGCTCTACAATGAGCAGTCCTTC	TRBV7-9	TRBD2	TRBJ2-1	once
CASRPALAGAYNEQFF	TGTGCCAGCAGGCCTGCACTAGCGGGAGCCTACAATGAGCAGTTCTTC	TRBV14	TRBD2	TRBJ2-1	.
CSVGRAEAEQYF	TGCAGCGTTGGCAGGGCTGAAGCCGAGCAGTACTTC	TRBV29-1	.	TRBJ2-7	many
CASSIAPGGDAAKNIQYF	TGTGCCAGTAGTATCGCTCCAGGGGGCGATGCAGCCAAAAACATTCAGTACTTC	TRBV19	TRBD1	TRBJ2-4	few